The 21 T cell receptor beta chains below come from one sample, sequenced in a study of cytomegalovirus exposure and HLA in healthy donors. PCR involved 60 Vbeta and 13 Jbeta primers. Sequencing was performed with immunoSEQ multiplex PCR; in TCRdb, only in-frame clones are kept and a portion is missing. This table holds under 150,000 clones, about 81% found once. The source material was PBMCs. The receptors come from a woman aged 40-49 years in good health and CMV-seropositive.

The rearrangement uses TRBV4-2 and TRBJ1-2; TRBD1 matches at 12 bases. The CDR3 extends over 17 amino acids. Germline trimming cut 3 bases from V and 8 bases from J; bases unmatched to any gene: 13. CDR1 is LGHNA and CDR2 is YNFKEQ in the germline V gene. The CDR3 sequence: CASSQTISGQGARGYTF. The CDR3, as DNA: TGTGCCAGCAGCCAGACCATCTCGGGACAGGGGGCGAGGGGCTACACCTTC.

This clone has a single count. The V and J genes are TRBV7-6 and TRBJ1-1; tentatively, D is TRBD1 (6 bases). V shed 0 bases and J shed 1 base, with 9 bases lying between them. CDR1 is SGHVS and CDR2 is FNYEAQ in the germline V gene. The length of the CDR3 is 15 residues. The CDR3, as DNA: TGTGCCAGCAGCTTAGCGCCAGGGGAGAACACTGAAGCTTTCTTT. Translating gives CASSLAPGENTEAFF.

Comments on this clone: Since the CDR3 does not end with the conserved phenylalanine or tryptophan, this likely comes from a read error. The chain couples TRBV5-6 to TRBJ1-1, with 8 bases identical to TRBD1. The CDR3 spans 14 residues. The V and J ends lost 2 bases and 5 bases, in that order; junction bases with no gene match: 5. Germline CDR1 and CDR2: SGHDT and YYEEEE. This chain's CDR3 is CASSFPDRGTEAFV. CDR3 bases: TGTGCCAGCAGCTTCCCTGACAGGGGTACTGAAGCTTTCGTT.

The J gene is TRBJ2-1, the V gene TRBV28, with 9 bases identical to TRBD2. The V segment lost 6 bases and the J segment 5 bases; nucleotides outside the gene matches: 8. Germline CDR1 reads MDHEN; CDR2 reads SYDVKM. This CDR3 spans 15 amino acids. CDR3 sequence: CASRGGGREDNEQFF. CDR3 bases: TGTGCCAGCAGGGGGGGCGGGAGGGAAGACAATGAGCAGTTCTTC.

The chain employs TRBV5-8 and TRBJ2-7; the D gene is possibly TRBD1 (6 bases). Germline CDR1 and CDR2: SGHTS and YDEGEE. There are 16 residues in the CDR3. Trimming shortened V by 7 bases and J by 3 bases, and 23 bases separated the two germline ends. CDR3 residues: CASAWGHRADVYEQYF. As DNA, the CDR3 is TGTGCCAGCGCCTGGGGACACAGGGCTGATGTCTACGAGCAGTACTTC.

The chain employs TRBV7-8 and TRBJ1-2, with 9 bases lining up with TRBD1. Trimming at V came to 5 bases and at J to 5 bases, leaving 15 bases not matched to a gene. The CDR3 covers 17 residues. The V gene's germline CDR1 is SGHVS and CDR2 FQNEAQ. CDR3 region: CASSPTSGGQGVYGYTF. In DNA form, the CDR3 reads TGTGCCAGCAGCCCAACCTCCGGGGGACAGGGAGTGTATGGCTACACCTTC.

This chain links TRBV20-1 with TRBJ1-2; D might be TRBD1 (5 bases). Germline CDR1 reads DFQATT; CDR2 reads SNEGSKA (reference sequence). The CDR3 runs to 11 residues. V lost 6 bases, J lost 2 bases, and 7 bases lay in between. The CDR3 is CSADSNYGYTF. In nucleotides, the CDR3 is TGCAGTGCCGACAGCAACTATGGCTACACCTTC.

The CDR3, as DNA: TGTGCCAGCAGTTACCGGGCACAGGGGCTGTCCTATGGCTACACCTTC. It is translated as CASSYRAQGLSYGYTF. V and J are TRBV6-6 and TRBJ1-2; 7 bases line up with TRBD1. From germline, CDR1 is MNHNY and CDR2 SVGAGI (reference sequence). There are 16 residues in the CDR3. The V and J ends lost 2 bases and 4 bases, in that order; junction bases with no gene match: 10.

This CDR3 is CATSRSGQGAWDIQYF. The CDR3, as DNA: TGTGCCACCAGCAGGAGTGGACAGGGGGCGTGGGACATTCAGTACTTC. V is TRBV15 and J is TRBJ2-4, with 11 bases aligning to TRBD1. The V gene's germline CDR1 is LNHNV and CDR2 YYDKDF (reference sequence). The CDR3 has 16 residues. The V gene end was trimmed by 3 bases and the J gene end by 8 bases; junction bases not matched to a gene: 9.

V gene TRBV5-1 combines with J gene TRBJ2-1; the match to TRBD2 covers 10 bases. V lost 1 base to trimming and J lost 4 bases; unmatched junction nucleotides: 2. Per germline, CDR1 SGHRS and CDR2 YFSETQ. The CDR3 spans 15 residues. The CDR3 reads CASSLRTSGYNEQFF. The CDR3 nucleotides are TGCGCCAGCAGCTTGCGGACTAGCGGTTACAATGAGCAGTTCTTC. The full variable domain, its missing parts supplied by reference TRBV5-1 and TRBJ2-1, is KAGVTQTPRYLIKTRGQQVTLSCSPISGHRSVSWYQQTPGQGLQFLFEYFSETQRNKGNFPGRFSGRQFSNSRSEMNVSTLELGDSALYLCASSLRTSGYNEQFFGPGTRLTVL.

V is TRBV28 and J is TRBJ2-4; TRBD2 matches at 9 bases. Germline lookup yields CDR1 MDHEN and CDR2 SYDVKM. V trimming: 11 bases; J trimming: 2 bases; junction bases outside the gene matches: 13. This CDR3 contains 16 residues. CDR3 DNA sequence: TGTGCCTGCTACGAAGGCGGGAGGGCCTCCAAAAACATTCAGTACTTC. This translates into CACYEGGRASKNIQYF.

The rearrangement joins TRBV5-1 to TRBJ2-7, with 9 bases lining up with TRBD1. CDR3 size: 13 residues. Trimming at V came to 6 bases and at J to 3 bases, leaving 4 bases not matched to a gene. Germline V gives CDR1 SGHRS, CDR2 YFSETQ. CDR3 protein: CASTRDRDYEQYF. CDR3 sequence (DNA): TGCGCCAGCACTCGGGACAGGGACTACGAGCAGTACTTC.

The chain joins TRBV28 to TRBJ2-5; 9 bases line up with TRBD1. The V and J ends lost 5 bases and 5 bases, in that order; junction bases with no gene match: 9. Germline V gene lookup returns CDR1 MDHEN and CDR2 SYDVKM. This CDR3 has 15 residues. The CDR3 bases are TGTGCCAGCAGTCGTCAGACAGGGGGGGGTGAGACCCAGTACTTC. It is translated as CASSRQTGGGETQYF.

The CDR3 region is CASRSTEYEQFF. The CDR3 nucleotides read TGCGCCAGCAGATCTACTGAATATGAGCAGTTCTTC. The chain has TRBV5-1 and TRBJ2-1; the D is unclear. CDR3 size: 12 residues. V was clipped by 5 bases and J by 8 bases, with 11 bases between them. The V gene's germline CDR1 is SGHRS and CDR2 YFSETQ.

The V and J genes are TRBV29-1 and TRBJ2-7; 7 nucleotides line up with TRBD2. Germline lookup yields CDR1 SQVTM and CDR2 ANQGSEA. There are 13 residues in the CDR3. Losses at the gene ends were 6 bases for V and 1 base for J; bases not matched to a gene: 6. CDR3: CSVYWRESYEQYF. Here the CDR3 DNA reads TGCAGCGTCTACTGGCGGGAGTCCTACGAGCAGTACTTC.

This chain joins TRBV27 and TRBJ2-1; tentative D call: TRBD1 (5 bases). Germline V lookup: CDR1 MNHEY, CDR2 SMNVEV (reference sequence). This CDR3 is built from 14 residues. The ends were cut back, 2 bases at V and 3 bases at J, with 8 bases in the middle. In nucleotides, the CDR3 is TGTGCCAGCAGTTTAGGGGCCAGCTACAATGAGCAGTTCTTC. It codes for CASSLGASYNEQFF.

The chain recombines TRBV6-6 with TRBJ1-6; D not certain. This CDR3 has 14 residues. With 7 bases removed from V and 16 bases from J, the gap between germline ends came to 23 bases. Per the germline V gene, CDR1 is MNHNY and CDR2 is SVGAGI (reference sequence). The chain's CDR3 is CASISVPHSGSLHF. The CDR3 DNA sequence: TGTGCCAGCATATCGGTTCCCCATTCTGGTTCACTCCACTTT.

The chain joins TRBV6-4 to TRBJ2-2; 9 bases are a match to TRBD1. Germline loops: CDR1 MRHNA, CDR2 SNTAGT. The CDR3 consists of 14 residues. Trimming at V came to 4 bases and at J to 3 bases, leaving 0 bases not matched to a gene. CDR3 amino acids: CASSGQGDTGELFF. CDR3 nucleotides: TGTGCCAGCAGTGGACAGGGGGACACCGGGGAGCTGTTTTTT.

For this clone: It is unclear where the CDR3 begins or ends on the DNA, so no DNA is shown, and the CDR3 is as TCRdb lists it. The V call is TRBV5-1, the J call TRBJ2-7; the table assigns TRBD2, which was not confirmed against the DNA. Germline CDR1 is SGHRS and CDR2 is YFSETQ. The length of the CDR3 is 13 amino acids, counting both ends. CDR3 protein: CASSFGGGSSVYF.

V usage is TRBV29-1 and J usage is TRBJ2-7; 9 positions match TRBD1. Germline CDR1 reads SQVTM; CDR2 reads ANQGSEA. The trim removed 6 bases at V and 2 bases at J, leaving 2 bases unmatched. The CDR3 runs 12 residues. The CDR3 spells CSVGQGTYEQYF. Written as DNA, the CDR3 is TGCAGCGTGGGACAGGGAACCTACGAGCAGTACTTC.

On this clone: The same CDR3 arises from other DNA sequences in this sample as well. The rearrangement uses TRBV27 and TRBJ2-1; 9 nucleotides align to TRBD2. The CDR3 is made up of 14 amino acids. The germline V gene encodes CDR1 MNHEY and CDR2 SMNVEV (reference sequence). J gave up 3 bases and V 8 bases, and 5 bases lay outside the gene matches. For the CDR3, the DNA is TGTGCCAGCTCGTTAGCGGGAGACTACAATGAGCAGTTCTTC. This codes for CASSLAGDYNEQFF.